The TCR beta chain under discussion was sequenced for a study of untreated major depressive disorder. The assay was immunoSEQ multiplex PCR, and TCRdb's table has in-frame clones only and misses some. The repertoire holds roughly 22,000 clones, with approximately 89% as singletons. Typically around 94% of enriched cells were CD4+. Trimming pared 3 bases from V and 3 bases from J, leaving 8 bases between. The CDR3 sequence is 13 residues long. Germline values: CDR1 KGHSH, CDR2 LQKENI. The receptor's source is a woman aged 40 to 49 in good health. Sequencing was done on a sample of CD4+ T cells from PBMCs. The chain has TRBV18 and TRBJ1-1; D call uncertain. The CDR3 loop reads CASSPGRDTEAFF. In nucleotides, the CDR3 is TGTGCCAGCTCACCCGGGAGGGACACTGAAGCTTTCTTT.